Shown below are 24 T cell receptor beta chains from a single sample sequenced in a study of shared clonotypes between healthy human individuals. The data were produced by immunoSEQ multiplex PCR, yet TCRdb's version contains in-frame clones alone and is incomplete. The data show about 1 million clones, 75% to 80% seen once. The source material was memory CD4+ T cells from PBMCs. As to subset: CD45RA-negative fraction. The receptors shown here come from a man younger than 35 in good health. Some clones in this sample may be carry-over from other donors' samples.

This clone has just a few counts. The chain employs TRBV27 and TRBJ2-3; no clear D. Germline-derived CDR1 and CDR2 are MNHEY and SMNVEV (reference sequence). The CDR3 totals 12 residues. Trimming pared 5 bases from V and 8 bases from J, leaving 11 bases between. The CDR3 nucleotides read TGTGCCAGCAGTCCCATCCTCGGTACGCAGTATTTT. Translation gives CASSPILGTQYF.

Of note for this clone: Being one base from a much bigger clone, this may be a read error. CDR3 sequence: CASNPGTGTYEQYF. CDR3 DNA: TGCGCCAGCAACCCCGGGACAGGGACCTACGAGCAGTACTTC. The rearrangement joins TRBV5-1 to TRBJ2-7, with TRBD1 identical over 9 bases. Trimming at V came to 6 bases and at J to 2 bases, leaving 6 bases not matched to a gene. The CDR3 has 14 amino acids. Germline V CDR1 and CDR2: SGHRS, YFSETQ.

This chain joins TRBV11-2 and TRBJ2-2, with 8 bases aligning to TRBD2. The J segment lost 6 bases and the V segment lost 2 bases, leaving 5 bases of the junction unmatched. This CDR3 comprises 15 residues. Germline assignment: CDR1 SGHAT and CDR2 FQNNGV. The CDR3 DNA reads TGTGCCAGCAGCTTACCCCCAGCGGGAGCCGGGGAGCTGTTTTTT. Translation: CASSLPPAGAGELFF.

This clone showed up just once. The chain recombines TRBV11-2 with TRBJ2-7; possibly TRBD1 or TRBD2 for D (5 bases each). CDR3 length: 14 amino acids. Trimming left V 5 bases short and J 3 bases short, with 14 bases between. Germline V gives CDR1 SGHAT, CDR2 FQNNGV. The CDR3 DNA reads as TGTGCCAGCAGCCCAGGGATCGGGGTCTACGAGCAGTACTTC. It yields the protein CASSPGIGVYEQYF.

The chain's CDR3 is CASSFPYLSGEQFF. CDR3 bases: TGTGCCAGCAGTTTTCCATACCTTAGCGGTGAGCAGTTCTTC. This chain joins TRBV28 and TRBJ2-1, with D possibly being TRBD2 (6 bases). The germline CDR1 and CDR2 sequences are MDHEN and SYDVKM. The length of the CDR3 is 14 residues. V was pared by 3 bases and J by 9 bases, with 15 bases between.

As to this clone: This CDR3 is also generated by other DNA sequences in the sample. The chain joins TRBV18 to TRBJ2-3; maybe TRBD2 (5 bases). Between the trimmed V and J ends, which lost 1 base and 6 bases, there was a span of 5 bases. CDR3 length equals 12 residues. CDR1 KGHSH and CDR2 LQKENI come from the germline V gene. CDR3: CASSPRGDTQYF. The CDR3 region has the DNA TGTGCCAGCTCACCACGCGGGGATACGCAGTATTTT.

CDR3 in amino acids: CASSSPVGPRPYEQYF. The CDR3 DNA reads TGTGCCAGCAGCTCCCCAGTCGGGCCCCGGCCCTACGAGCAGTACTTC. The V gene is TRBV7-6, the J gene TRBJ2-7, with D uncertain. The CDR3 covers 16 residues. V lost 4 bases and J 2 bases, leaving 18 bases between the germline ends. The germline V gene encodes CDR1 SGHVS and CDR2 FNYEAQ.

The table lists this clone with a few counts. The rearrangement joins TRBV18 to TRBJ2-5; D unclear. Trimming shortened V by 3 bases and J by 1 base, and 6 bases separated the two germline ends. This CDR3 comprises 13 residues. CDR1 and CDR2 (germline): KGHSH, LQKENI. The CDR3 loop is CASSPDIQETQYF. As DNA, the CDR3 is TGTGCCAGCTCACCTGACATCCAAGAGACCCAGTACTTC. Variable domain in full (rest from reference TRBV18 and TRBJ2-5): NAGVMQNPRHLVRRRGQEARLRCSPMKGHSHVYWYRQLPEEGLKFMVYLQKENIIDESGMPKERFSAEFPKEGPSILRIQQVVRGDSAAYFCASSPDIQETQYFGPGTRLLVL.

This rearrangement joins TRBV7-3 to TRBJ2-2; no definite D call. Trimming took 6 bases from V and 5 from J, leaving 19 bases between them. The CDR3 length is 16 residues. CDR1 and CDR2 from the germline V gene are SGHTA and FQGTGA. CDR3 region: CASRAHSNPVTGELFF. The CDR3 DNA is TGTGCCAGCAGAGCCCATAGCAACCCAGTAACCGGGGAGCTGTTTTTT.

This clone came up a few times. The chain employs TRBV5-1 and TRBJ2-3; 10 bases are shared with TRBD2. CDR3 size: 16 residues. From germline, CDR1 is SGHRS and CDR2 YFSETQ. Trimming removed 2 bases from V and 7 bases from J; junction bases left unmatched: 10. The CDR3 here is CASSFQLAGMWNTQYF. Written as DNA, the CDR3 is TGCGCCAGCAGCTTTCAACTAGCGGGAATGTGGAATACGCAGTATTTT.

The chain employs TRBV11-1 and TRBJ2-2; 11 bases align to TRBD2. The junction had 4 bases not matched to a gene; V was cut back by 6 bases and J by 7 bases. Germline V lookup: CDR1 SGHAT, CDR2 FQDESV (reference sequence). CDR3 length: 14 amino acids. The CDR3 DNA reads TGTGCCAGCAGTACTAGCGGGAGAATCGGGGAGCTGTTTTTT. Its protein is CASSTSGRIGELFF.

The rearrangement joins TRBV6-5 to TRBJ2-4; TRBD1 is a possible D gene (6 bases). This CDR3 is 14 amino acids long. Trimming took off 3 bases at V and 9 bases at J, with 15 bases between the two ends. Per germline, CDR1 MNHEY and CDR2 SVGAGI. In DNA, the CDR3 is TGTGCCAGCAGTTATTCCGGGACACGGGGCATTCAGTACTTC. This codes for CASSYSGTRGIQYF.

The J gene is TRBJ1-1, the V gene TRBV5-6; D gene ambiguous. Germline values: CDR1 SGHDT, CDR2 YYEEEE. The V end lost 2 bases, the J end lost 8 bases, and 13 bases lay between the germline ends. This CDR3 comprises 13 residues. DNA of the CDR3: TGTGCCAGCAGCTTAGCTATGGGAACCGAAGCTTTCTTT. This codes for CASSLAMGTEAFF.

The chain combines TRBV11-3 with TRBJ2-3; 9 bases match TRBD1. The CDR3 covers 15 residues. V was clipped by 5 bases and J by 4 bases; unmatched bases: 7. In germline, CDR1 is SGHNT, CDR2 YENEEA. Here the CDR3 reads CASSQRTGVPDTQYF. The CDR3 nucleotides are TGTGCCAGCAGCCAAAGGACAGGGGTGCCAGATACGCAGTATTTT.

The DNA of the CDR3 is TGCAGCGTCCGACTTGGGTTAGCGGGAGCGTACGAGCAGTACTTC. Protein product: CSVRLGLAGAYEQYF. J is TRBJ2-7 and V is TRBV29-1, with 9 bases fitting TRBD2. This CDR3 is 15 amino acids long. Germline assignment: CDR1 SQVTM and CDR2 ANQGSEA. V shed 6 bases and J 4 bases; nucleotides not matched to a gene: 13.

The chain uses TRBV28 and TRBJ2-2; 8 bases align to TRBD2. Germline V lookup: CDR1 MDHEN, CDR2 SYDVKM. V dropped 5 bases and J dropped 0; count of bases not matched to a gene: 5. The CDR3 runs 16 residues. The CDR3 is CASSPGGLANTGELFF. The CDR3 DNA follows: TGTGCCAGCAGTCCCGGGGGACTAGCGAACACCGGGGAGCTGTTTTTT.

The chain has TRBV6-5 and TRBJ1-4, with 10 bases lining up with TRBD1. V lost 2 bases and J lost 7; bases outside the gene matches: 7. The CDR3 loop spans 16 amino acids. The V gene's germline CDR1 is MNHEY and CDR2 SVGAGI. The DNA of the CDR3 is TGTGCCAGCAGTTACGCCCGGACAGGGGGGGCTGAAAAACTGTTTTTT. Protein product: CASSYARTGGAEKLFF.

This clone was recorded a few times. This chain uses TRBV30 with TRBJ2-3, with D unresolved. CDR3 length equals 13 residues. CDR1 GTSNPN and CDR2 SVGIG come from the germline V gene (reference sequence). V was trimmed by 7 bases and J by 1 base, leaving 12 bases between them. The CDR3 loop reads CASSRTGTDTQYF. DNA for the CDR3: TGTGCCTCATCTCGGACCGGCACAGATACGCAGTATTTT.

The count of this clone is one. The chain has TRBV7-8 and TRBJ1-2; D is possibly TRBD1 (5 bases). Germline loops: CDR1 SGHVS, CDR2 FQNEAQ. V gave up 5 bases and J gave up 6 bases, with 10 bases separating them. This CDR3 comprises 12 residues. The CDR3 nucleotides read TGTGCCAGCAGCCAGGGACGGAATGGCTACACCTTC. It is translated as CASSQGRNGYTF.

This clone was observed a single time. The chain has TRBV18 and TRBJ2-3; 7 nucleotides match TRBD1. The V and J ends lost 4 bases and 2 bases, in that order; junction bases with no gene match: 12. The V gene's germline CDR1 is KGHSH and CDR2 LQKENI. This CDR3 is 17 amino acids long. The CDR3 spells CASSLRDSRIHTDTQYF. The DNA for the CDR3 is TGTGCCAGCTCACTTCGGGACAGCCGGATCCACACAGATACGCAGTATTTT.

The V call is TRBV5-1, the J call TRBJ2-2; the D gene is possibly TRBD2 (5 bases). The V end was cut by 0 bases, the J end by 4 bases, with 16 bases between. Germline V lookup: CDR1 SGHRS, CDR2 YFSETQ. This CDR3 comprises 17 residues. Here the CDR3 DNA reads TGCGCCAGCAGCTTGGAGGCGGGTAATTCCGGCACCGGGGAGCTGTTTTTT. Residues: CASSLEAGNSGTGELFF.

The chain recombines TRBV28 with TRBJ2-7; D is undetermined. Looked up from germline, CDR1 is MDHEN and CDR2 is SYDVKM. The CDR3 spans 15 residues. Trimming pared 5 bases from V and 2 bases from J, leaving 16 bases between. CDR3 residues: CASSRGRARAYEQYF. As DNA, the CDR3 is TGTGCCAGCAGTAGAGGCCGGGCGCGCGCCTACGAGCAGTACTTC.

The chain recombines TRBV18 with TRBJ1-5; 8 bases map to TRBD1. Losses at the gene ends were 3 bases for V and 9 bases for J; bases not matched to a gene: 10. Germline V gives CDR1 KGHSH, CDR2 LQKENI. The CDR3 spans 15 residues. The CDR3 loop is CASSPPDRGRWPQHF. The CDR3 nucleotides are TGTGCCAGCTCACCGCCTGACAGGGGCCGGTGGCCCCAGCATTTT.

Written as DNA, the CDR3 is TGCGCCAGCAGTCAATCCGACAGCCCAGCAACTAATGAAAAACTGTTTTTT. This sequence encodes CASSQSDSPATNEKLFF. The V call is TRBV23-1, the J call TRBJ1-4; D may be TRBD1 (5 bases). TRBV23-1 is flagged as an ORF with uncertain function. V was clipped by 0 bases and J by 0 bases, with 11 bases between them. The CDR3 extends over 17 amino acids.